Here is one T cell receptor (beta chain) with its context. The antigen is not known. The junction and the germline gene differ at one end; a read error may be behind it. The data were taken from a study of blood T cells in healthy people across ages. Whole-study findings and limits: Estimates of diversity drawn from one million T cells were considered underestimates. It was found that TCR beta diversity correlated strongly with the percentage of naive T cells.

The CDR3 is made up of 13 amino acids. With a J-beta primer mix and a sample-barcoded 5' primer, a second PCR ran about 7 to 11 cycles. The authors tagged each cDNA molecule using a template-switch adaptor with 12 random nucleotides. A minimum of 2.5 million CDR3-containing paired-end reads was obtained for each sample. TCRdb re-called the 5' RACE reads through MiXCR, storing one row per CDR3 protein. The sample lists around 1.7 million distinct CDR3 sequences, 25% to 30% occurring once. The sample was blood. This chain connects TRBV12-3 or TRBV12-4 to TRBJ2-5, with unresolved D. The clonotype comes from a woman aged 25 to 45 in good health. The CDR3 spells CTSSQLRWETQYF. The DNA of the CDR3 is TGTACCAGCAGTCAGCTTAGATGGGAGACCCAGTACTTC.